The sequence of this T cell receptor (beta chain) was determined in a study of blood T cell repertoires in COVID-19. This clone has just one count. Method: immunoSEQ multiplex PCR; TCRdb's copy keeps in-frame clones and lacks some. This table holds around 100,000 clones, over 85% found once. This CDR3 spans 15 amino acids. Germline V gene sequence: CDR1 MNHEY, CDR2 SVGAGI. Trimming left V 2 bases short and J 0 bases short, with 8 bases between. The clonotype comes from an elderly woman in a cohort sampled during active COVID-19. Sequenced material: peripheral blood. V usage is TRBV6-5 and J usage is TRBJ2-1; D is undetermined. The CDR3 loop is CASSYGQSSYNEQFF. The DNA for the CDR3 is TGTGCCAGCAGTTACGGGCAGAGCTCCTACAATGAGCAGTTCTTC.